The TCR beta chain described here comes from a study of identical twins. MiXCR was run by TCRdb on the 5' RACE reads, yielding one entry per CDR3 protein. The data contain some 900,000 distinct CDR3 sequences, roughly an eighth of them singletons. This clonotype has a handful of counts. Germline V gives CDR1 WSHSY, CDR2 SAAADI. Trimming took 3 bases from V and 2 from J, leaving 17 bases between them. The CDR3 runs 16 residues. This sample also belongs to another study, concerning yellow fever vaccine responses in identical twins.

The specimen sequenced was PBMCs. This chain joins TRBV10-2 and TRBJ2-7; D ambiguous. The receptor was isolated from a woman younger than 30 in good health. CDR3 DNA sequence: TGCGCCAGCAGTGATAACCCAAACGACTGGGCCTACGAGCAGTACGTC. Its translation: CASSDNPNDWAYEQYV.